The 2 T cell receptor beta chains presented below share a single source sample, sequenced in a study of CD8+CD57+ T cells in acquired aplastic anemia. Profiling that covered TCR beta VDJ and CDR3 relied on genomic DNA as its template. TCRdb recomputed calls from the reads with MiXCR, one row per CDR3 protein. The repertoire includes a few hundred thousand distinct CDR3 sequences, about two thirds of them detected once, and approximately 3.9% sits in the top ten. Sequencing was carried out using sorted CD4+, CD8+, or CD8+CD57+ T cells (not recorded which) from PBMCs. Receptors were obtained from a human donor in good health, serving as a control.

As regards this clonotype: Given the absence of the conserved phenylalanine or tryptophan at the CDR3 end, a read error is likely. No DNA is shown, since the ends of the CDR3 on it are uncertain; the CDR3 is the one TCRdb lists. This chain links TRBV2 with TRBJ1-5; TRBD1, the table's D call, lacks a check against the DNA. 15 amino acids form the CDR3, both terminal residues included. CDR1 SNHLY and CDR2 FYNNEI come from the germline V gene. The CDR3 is CASSSTVNTEAFQGQ.

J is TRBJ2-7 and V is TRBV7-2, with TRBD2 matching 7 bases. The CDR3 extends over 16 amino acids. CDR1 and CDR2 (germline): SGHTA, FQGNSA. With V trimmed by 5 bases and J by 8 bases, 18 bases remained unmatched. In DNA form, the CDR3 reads TGTGCCAGCAGCGCCCAGGGAGGGGCGGGGACCCAGCAGCAGTACTTC. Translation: CASSAQGGAGTQQQYF.